This T cell receptor beta chain originates from a study of long-term antiretroviral therapy in people with HIV (dated 2022 in TCRdb). Broadly, across the study: The earliest samples were collected about a decade before the 2015 WHO recommendation for immediate ART, when ART was typically delayed until CD4 counts fell. The cohort contributed 150 to 200 cryopreserved PBMC samples from 30 to 35 adults with confirmed HIV infection, collected serially over a mean of around six years (range 1-12). No cross-contamination during QIAcube processing turned up in test extractions that ran a monoclonal T-cell line alongside 33 polyclonal samples. A retrospective serial study tested whether changes in peripheral blood TRB repertoire composition and diversity were associated with ART initiation and durable HIV suppression. Among the 25 to 30 participants with HIV, about 11 were female.

The study at large found these results: Because pre-ART samples had limited cell numbers, unsorted PBMC were profiled rather than sorted CD4+ and CD8+ T cells. The samples span the years 2004 to 2017, and the ART regimens used may be less effective than current regimens. No data were available on ART adherence, viral resistance or therapy changes, limiting inferences about post-ART repertoire changes. Starting ART was linked to a significant rise in TRB diversity, yet even with long-term ART the diversity remained significantly lower than in transplant donor controls. Expanded TRB clones identified before ART initiation dominated the repertoire across all time points, though the dominance fluctuated and decreased in many PLHIV after ART. CDR3 length ranges in HIV repertoires were narrower than in controls, and network structure suggested an antigen-experienced repertoire with only a slight naive shift after ART. Owing to limited PBMC availability, only the TCR beta chain was sequenced, without alpha chain pairing.

The CDR1 and CDR2 encoded by the germline V gene are SGHTA and FQGNSA. Relative to germline, V is 1 base shorter and J is 5 bases shorter, with 20 bases between their ends. Spanning cysteine to phenylalanine, the CDR3 consists of 17 amino acids. Only the CDR3 DNA stays, 51 bases, in frame from base 1. Concerning this clone: What this receptor recognizes is not known. No base quality information exists; no much larger clone differs at one position.

Sequencing of the TRB variable region was done with the immunoSEQ hsTCRB v3.0 assay at survey level resolution. The target sequencing depth for TRB was roughly 40,000-50,000 T-cell genomes per sample. Pooled TRB libraries were sequenced on an Illumina MiSeq with a v3 150-cycle kit. As for how the authors treated the data: Analysis of repertoires was carried out in R inside a reproducible Nextflow workflow spanning QC, data transformation and analysis. LymphoSeq2, an R package for exploring AIRR-Seq data, was used to implement custom analyses. Four samples yielding fewer than 5000 total TRB sequences were excluded, leaving over 150 analyzed HIV repertoires. Among the roughly 180 retained HIV repertoires, 55 to 65 were collected before ART initiation and approximately 130 after ART initiation. Repertoires were downsampled to 5000 TRB nucleotide sequences, and summary statistics were averaged over 100 downsampling iterations. TRB sequences were retained for analysis only if CDR3 regions of at least seven amino acids were present. Two measures captured diversity: a Shannon entropy-derived clonality score and the Gini coefficient. In the repertoire networks, any two of the top 5000 CDR3 amino acid sequences were linked whenever the two sequences differed by an edit distance of one. GLIPH2 predicted antigen specificity groups and MHC restriction for TRB CDR3 amino acid sequences. Known CMV, EBV, HIV or tissue antigen associations were flagged by matching CDR3 amino acid sequences against VDJdb and McPAS-TCR. Pre-ART, post-ART and control groups were compared with Wilcoxon signed-rank tests and Holm-Bonferroni correction. Entries here come from immuneACCESS through TCRdb and include only in-frame sequences with V and J called. Some clones fail to appear in such tables; in the studies checked, an unresolved V gene covers under half of the shortfall, and the cause of the remainder is unknown. That table is the source of V, J and clone size, and D and trimming were worked out from the DNA. This sample comprises tens of thousands of clones, more than 90% of them detected only once. The top ten hold around 8% of the sample.

To be included, a participant needed at least one PBMC sample from before ART initiation plus at least two post-ART samples. Every participant with HIV received treatment in the United States of America. Before DNA extraction, cryopreserved samples of roughly 0.95-10 million PBMC were thawed and washed. At the time of the earliest PBMC sample, participants with HIV were aged between roughly 20 and 54 years. PBMC samples from each participant spanned 1-4 timepoints before ART initiation and 2-8 timepoints after ART initiation, with a median of 7 samples. Serial HIV viral load, CD4+ T-cell count, ART history and demographic data were obtained for every participant. A Qiagen kit on a QIAcube was used to extract genomic DNA from unsorted PBMC, with samples processed in batches of 12.

The source material was unsorted PBMCs, sampled roughly 6 years after starting antiretroviral therapy. This TCR was recovered from a man in his thirties or forties with HIV. The chain uses TRBV7-2 and TRBJ1-2; the D gene is possibly TRBD1, with 5 bases matching. The CDR3 loop reads CASSLDPTGVGPYGYTF. At the DNA level, the sequence is TGTGCCAGCAGCTTAGATCCCACGGGGGTGGGTCCGTATGGCTACACCTTC.